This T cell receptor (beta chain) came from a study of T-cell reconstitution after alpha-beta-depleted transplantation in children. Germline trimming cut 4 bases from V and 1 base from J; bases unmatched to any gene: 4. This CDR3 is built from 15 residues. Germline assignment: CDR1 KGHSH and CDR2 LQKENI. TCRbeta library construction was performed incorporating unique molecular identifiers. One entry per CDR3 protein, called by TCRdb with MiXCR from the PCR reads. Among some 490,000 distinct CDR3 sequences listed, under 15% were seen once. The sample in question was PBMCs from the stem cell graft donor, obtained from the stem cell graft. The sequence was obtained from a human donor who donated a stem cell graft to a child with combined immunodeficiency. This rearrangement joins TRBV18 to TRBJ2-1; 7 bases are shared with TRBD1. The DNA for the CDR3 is TGTGCCAGCTCACTAATGACAGGGTCCTACAATGAGCAGTTCTTC. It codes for CASSLMTGSYNEQFF.